The clone carrying this T cell receptor (beta chain) was seen more than once but under ten times. Its antigen is not known. The CDR3 is 16 amino acids. Germline V lookup: CDR1 ENHRY, CDR2 SYGVKD. Trimming took 6 bases from V and 0 from J; bases not matched to a gene: 3. This sample was taken from a study of beta chain features in type 1 diabetes. What was sequenced were expressed TCRB transcripts, since all of the isolated RNA had been reverse transcribed. About 3.6 million reads on average were seen across naive, central memory and regulatory T cell samples. Sequenced by immunoSEQ multiplex PCR; TCRdb stores in-frame clones only, minus some. The sample lists approximately 170,000 clones; 7.5% to 8.5% were seen once. The study's findings and limits: Patients with Type 1 diabetes showed moderately but significantly shorter TCRB CDR3s in all four CD4+ subsets.

This TCR derives from a man between 18 and 35 years old with type 1 diabetes. The chain combines TRBV10-3 with TRBJ2-3; 13 bases match TRBD2. The specimen was central memory CD4+ T cells from blood. CDR3 sequence: CAISQGLAGSTDTQYF. As DNA, the CDR3 is TGTGCCATCAGCCAGGGACTAGCGGGGAGCACAGATACGCAGTATTTT.